These T cell receptor beta chains were read from a single sample in a study of blood T cell dynamics during melanoma immunotherapy. Libraries were prepared by immunoSEQ multiplex PCR; TCRdb keeps only in-frame clonotypes and omits some of them. Seen here are some 15,000 clones, 80% to 90% observed once, and the top ten hold about 6.6%. The sequencing used blood, collected from a patient treated with checkpoint blockade. The origin of the receptors is a human donor with melanoma. CDR3s include the opening cysteine and the closing phenylalanine or tryptophan.

>TRBV23-1|TRBJ2-2
CASALYGGACTGELFF
>TRBV4-3|TRBJ1-4
CASSQDMAGSNEKLFF
>TRBV19|TRBJ2-3
CASSIQRGPTDTQYF
>TRBV6-6|TRBJ1-2
CASSYDRTGYTF
>TRBV7-2|TRBJ2-1
CASSLEGTIRVQFF
>TRBV2|TRBJ1-6
CASSEAGAGDNSPLHF
>TRBV20-1|TRBJ2-1
CSAGNNEQFF
>TRBV9|TRBJ2-3
CASSVEGFADTQYF
>TRBV11-2|TRBJ2-2
CASSFRTGGTGELFF
>TRBV5-3|TRBJ1-4
CARSLGTGGYRDEKLFF
>TRBV6-5|TRBJ2-7
CASTDRWSYEQYF
>TRBV5-1|TRBJ2-1
CASSLLDRAYNEQFF
>TRBV7-9|TRBJ2-1
CASSRYEEQFF
>TRBV6-1|TRBJ1-2
CASSESGRTGYTF
>TRBV7-2|TRBJ1-1
CASSLGAVRANTEAFF
>TRBV1|TRBJ1-1
CTSSQAHPTEAFF
>TRBV5-6|TRBJ2-3
CASSLVTQDTQYF
>TRBV18|TRBJ1-1
CASSGQDSEAFF
>TRBV13|TRBJ2-3
CASSLGPLAGTPNTQYF
>TRBV5-3|TRBJ2-2
CARSLLTGKANTGELFF
>TRBV29-1|TRBJ1-2
CSVEDPQGIYGYTF
>TRBV2|TRBJ1-1
CASSEAIGGRKNTEAFF
>TRBV19|TRBJ2-1
CASSPGTGYGNEQFF
>TRBV7-9|TRBJ1-2
CASSLEDSYGYTF
>TRBV7-8|TRBJ2-3
CASSPDRITDTQYF
>TRBV5-1|TRBJ2-2
CASSPLPRGWDTGELFF
>TRBV5-6|TRBJ2-3
CASSLVRHSTDTQYF
>TRBV6-6|TRBJ2-3
CASTRDTSTDTQYF